What follows is one T cell receptor beta chain and its context. Its antigen is still unknown. CDR1 and CDR2 (germline): SGHTA, FQGTGA. The CDR3 sequence is 15 residues long. UMI-labeled 5' RACE TRB cDNA libraries were prepared from the cells. From its re-call of the 5' RACE reads, TCRdb lists each CDR3 protein once, without DNA. The sample features 130,000 to 150,000 distinct CDR3 sequences, with about 0.27% in its top ten. The sample comes from a study of CXCR3-negative and CXCR3-positive naive CD8 T cells. Study-wide points: Naive subsets were similarly diverse, while memory CD8+ repertoires were much less diverse. Relative to CXCR3-negative naive cells, CXCR3-positive naive cells had more hydrophobic TRB CDR3s.

The V call is TRBV7-3, the J call TRBJ2-1; TCRdb lists TRBD1, though no DNA is available to test this call. The clonotype originates from a human donor in good health. Some clones in this sample may be carry-over from other donors' samples. Sequenced input: naive CXCR3+ CD8+ T cells from blood. Subset in this sample: CD45RO-CCR7+CD27+CD95- naive CD8+ T cells expressing CXCR3 (TNR3+). The CDR3 sequence: CASSLKGTGDNEQFF. Based on the CDR3 plus reference TRBV7-3 and TRBJ2-1, the full variable domain is GAGVSQTPSNKVTEKGKYVELRCDPISGHTALYWYRQSLGQGPEFLIYFQGTGAADDSGLPNDRFFAVRPEGSVSTLKIQRTERGDSAVYLCASSLKGTGDNEQFFGPGTRLTVL.